This T cell receptor beta chain was documented in a study of T-cell memory formation after mild COVID-19. General study points: Contracting CD4+ clones lay largely in CM and EM, with CD8+ ones residing in EMRA. Day 37-peaking second-wave clones had unconfirmed SARS-CoV-2 specificity. CD4/CD8 balance held among clones contracting day 15 to 85, and later expanders leaned CD4+.

Concerning this clonotype: As yet, its antigen is unknown.

Constant-segment primers and 5'RACE yielded cDNA libraries for TCR alpha and TCR beta, each carrying sample barcodes and UMIs. TCRdb independently ran MiXCR on the 5' RACE reads; one entry per CDR3 protein. The data show more than 100,000 distinct CDR3 sequences, about a sixth seen once. This clonotype originated in a man between 18 and 35 years old who had mild COVID-19 (a few samples of this study predate the infection). Cell type and time point are not known. Sequencing was performed on PBMCs or a T cell subset sorted from them (not recorded which).

In DNA, the CDR3 is TGTGCCAGCAGGATAGGGTTCACGCCAGCTGATACGCAGTATTTT. Its translation is CASRIGFTPADTQYF. This chain joins TRBV12-3 or TRBV12-4 and TRBJ2-3; D gene unclear. The V and J ends lost 6 bases and 6 bases respectively, with 19 bases between them. The CDR3 sequence is 15 residues long.